The next 20 T cell receptor beta chains were all read from a single sample in a study of blood T cell repertoires in COVID-19. Sequenced by immunoSEQ multiplex PCR; TCRdb stores in-frame clones only, minus some. The sample includes about 120,000 clones, approximately 87% of them seen just once. Sequencing was done on a sample of peripheral blood. The receptors were sampled from a man aged 25 to 45 with acute or convalescent COVID-19.

In this sample, this clone turned up many times. This chain links TRBV7-9 with TRBJ2-1; D is unresolved. The CDR3 loop spans 15 amino acids. Per germline, CDR1 SEHNR and CDR2 FQNEAQ (reference sequence). The V end was cut by 4 bases, the J end by 0 bases, with 10 bases between. The CDR3 loop reads CASSSLTSSYNEQFF. The CDR3 DNA follows: TGTGCCAGCAGCTCATTAACAAGCTCCTACAATGAGCAGTTCTTC. Full variable domain (missing parts from reference TRBV7-9 and TRBJ2-1): DTGVSQNPRHKITKRGQNVTFRCDPISEHNRLYWYRQTLGQGPEFLTYFQNEAQLEKSRLLSDRFSAERPKGSFSTLEIQRTEQGDSAMYLCASSSLTSSYNEQFFGPGTRLTVL.

The V gene is TRBV2, the J gene TRBJ1-5; D may be TRBD1 (5 bases). This CDR3 region has 15 residues. Germline V gives CDR1 SNHLY, CDR2 FYNNEI. The V end lost 4 bases, the J end lost 3 bases, and 13 bases lay between the germline ends. The CDR3 nucleotides are TGTGCCAGCAGTGCCTTCCGGGGGGACAATCAGCCCCAGCATTTT. Translated: CASSAFRGDNQPQHF.

J is TRBJ2-2 and V is TRBV7-6, with 11 bases fitting TRBD2. In germline, CDR1 is SGHVS, CDR2 FNYEAQ. CDR3 length: 16 amino acids. With V trimmed by 5 bases and J by 6 bases, 8 bases remained unmatched. In DNA form, the CDR3 reads TGTGCCAGCAGCCCGACTAGCGGGGTTGTGCCCGGGGAGCTGTTTTTT. Its translation is CASSPTSGVVPGELFF.

The chain uses TRBV6-5 and TRBJ2-5, with 12 nucleotides matching TRBD2. The V segment lost 6 bases and the J segment 5 bases; nucleotides outside the gene matches: 7. The CDR3 spans 15 residues. Germline V gene data show CDR1 as MNHEY and CDR2 as SVGAGI. CDR3 sequence: CASSPGTSGRETQYF. The CDR3 bases are TGTGCCAGCAGCCCCGGGACTAGCGGGCGGGAGACCCAGTACTTC.

This clone was counted a few times. The rearrangement links TRBV7-9 to TRBJ1-1; 11 bases map to TRBD1. The V gene end was trimmed by 8 bases and the J gene end by 4 bases; junction bases not matched to a gene: 3. The CDR3 is made up of 13 amino acids. Germline values: CDR1 SEHNR, CDR2 FQNEAQ (reference sequence). The CDR3 bases are TGTGCCAGCTACGGGACAGGGGGCACTGAAGCTTTCTTT. Its translation is CASYGTGGTEAFF.

The genes are TRBV4-1 and TRBJ2-1; the D is unclear. With 1 base removed from V and 7 bases from J, the gap between germline ends came to 5 bases. This CDR3 is built from 12 residues. CDR1 and CDR2 (germline): MGHRA, YSYEKL. CDR3 sequence: CASSQGPNEQFF. CDR3 DNA sequence: TGCGCCAGCAGCCAAGGTCCAAATGAGCAGTTCTTC.

This clone was seen a few times. Other DNA sequences of this sample code for an identical CDR3. This sequence joins TRBV9 and TRBJ1-4; TRBD1 matches 7 bases. Germline lookup yields CDR1 SGDLS and CDR2 YYNGEE. This CDR3 region has 15 residues. J gave up 4 bases and V 4 bases, and 7 bases lay outside the gene matches. The CDR3 protein is CASSPRDRVNEKLFF. The DNA for the CDR3 is TGTGCCAGCAGCCCCCGGGACAGAGTTAATGAAAAACTGTTTTTT.

The CDR3 reads CASSQEGVPRAFF. The CDR3 region has the DNA TGTGCCAGCAGCCAAGAAGGGGTCCCTAGAGCTTTCTTT. The chain combines TRBV6-5 with TRBJ1-1; D possibly corresponds to TRBD1 (5 bases). V was pared by 6 bases and J by 10 bases, with 18 bases between. The CDR3 spans 13 residues. Per the germline V gene, CDR1 is MNHEY and CDR2 is SVGAGI.

J is TRBJ2-1 and V is TRBV11-2, with D tentatively TRBD1 (5 bases). This CDR3 has 14 amino acids. Germline lookup yields CDR1 SGHAT and CDR2 FQNNGV. V lost 5 bases, J lost 6 bases, and 14 bases lay in between. In DNA form, the CDR3 reads TGTGCCAGCAGCGTAGCTGATGGGGCCAATGAGCAGTTCTTC. Its protein product is CASSVADGANEQFF. The variable domain in full, completed from reference TRBV11-2 and TRBJ2-1, reads EAGVAQSPRYKIIEKRQSVAFWCNPISGHATLYWYQQILGQGPKLLIQFQNNGVVDDSQLPKDRFSAERLKGVDSTLKIQPAKLEDSAVYLCASSVADGANEQFFGPGTRLTVL.

This clone was counted only a few times. The genes are TRBV19 and TRBJ1-2; TRBD1 matches 8 bases. V was pared by 5 bases and J by 7 bases, with 3 bases of the junction left unmatched. CDR3 size: 12 residues. The germline gives CDR1 LNHDA, CDR2 SQIVND (reference sequence). The DNA of the CDR3 is TGTGCCAGTAGTCGGCAGGGGGCTGGCTACACCTTC. Amino acid sequence: CASSRQGAGYTF.

This chain uses TRBV5-1 with TRBJ2-1, with D possibly being TRBD2 (6 bases). Germline values: CDR1 SGHRS, CDR2 YFSETQ. The germline V and J ends were trimmed by 1 base and 9 bases, with 17 bases remaining between them. The length of the CDR3 is 15 residues. CDR3 DNA sequence: TGCGCCAGCAGCTTGTCGGGGACTCTAAGGGGTGAGCAGTTCTTC. Translating gives CASSLSGTLRGEQFF.

The chain is built from TRBV30 and TRBJ1-1, with D hard to call. Per germline, CDR1 GTSNPN and CDR2 SVGIG (reference sequence). The CDR3 is made up of 15 amino acids. Trimming shortened V by 2 bases and J by 4 bases, and 17 bases separated the two germline ends. CDR3 nucleotide sequence: TGTGCCTGGAGTTCCCTTAGGCGATCGGGCACTGAAGCTTTCTTT. This codes for CAWSSLRRSGTEAFF. Based on the CDR3 plus reference TRBV30 and TRBJ1-1, the full variable domain is SQTIHQWPATLVQPVGSPLSLECTVEGTSNPNLYWYRQAAGRGLQLLFYSVGIGQISSEVPQNLSASRPQDRQFILSSKKLLLSDSGFYLCAWSSLRRSGTEAFFGQGTRLTVV.

The chain carries TRBV5-7 and TRBJ1-2; TRBD1 matches at 7 bases. TRBV5-7 is placed among ORFs of uncertain function. The CDR3 length is 14 residues. Trimming cost V 3 bases and J 7 bases; bases outside gene matches: 9. The CDR3 sequence: CASSYGTVPLGYTF. The CDR3 region has the DNA TGTGCCAGCAGCTACGGGACAGTCCCCCTTGGCTACACCTTC.

A few counts support this clone. The genes are TRBV29-1 and TRBJ2-1; TRBD2 is a possible D gene (7 bases). The CDR3 loop spans 13 amino acids. Germline values: CDR1 SQVTM, CDR2 ANQGSEA. V lost 6 bases and J 15 bases, leaving 24 bases between the germline ends. The CDR3 reads CSVRVKGGAIVFF. The CDR3, as DNA: TGCAGCGTGAGGGTTAAAGGGGGGGCCATTGTGTTCTTC.

The chain links TRBV3-1 (or the pseudogene TRBV3-2) to TRBJ2-3; tentative D call: TRBD2 (5 bases). This CDR3 spans 16 amino acids. Germline loops: CDR1 LGHDT, CDR2 YNNKEL (reference sequence). The V end lost 4 bases, the J end lost 1 base, and 15 bases lay between the germline ends. For the CDR3, the DNA is TGTGCCAGCAGCCCCCAAGAGGGAGTGGGCACAGATACGCAGTATTTT. As protein: CASSPQEGVGTDTQYF.

The chain is built from TRBV6-5 and TRBJ1-2, with D tentatively TRBD1 (6 bases). This CDR3 comprises 14 residues. CDR1 MNHEY and CDR2 SVGAGI come from the germline V gene. V was pared by 7 bases and J by 7 bases, with 19 bases between. CDR3 sequence reads: CASTPAGGAFGYTF. In DNA, the CDR3 is TGTGCCAGCACACCTGCGGGGGGCGCGTTTGGCTACACCTTC.

The rearrangement links TRBV12-3 or TRBV12-4 to TRBJ1-2, with 7 bases that match TRBD1. The V and J ends lost 3 bases and 6 bases, in that order; junction bases with no gene match: 4. The CDR3 is 13 amino acids. The CDR3 DNA reads as TGTGCCAGCAGTTTTACAGGGGCGGATGGCTACACCTTC. Its protein is CASSFTGADGYTF.

V gene TRBV11-1 combines with J gene TRBJ2-3, with 10 bases identical to TRBD2. The V and J ends lost 6 bases and 6 bases, in that order; junction bases with no gene match: 6. Germline CDR1 and CDR2: SGHAT and FQDESV (reference sequence). The CDR3 covers 14 residues. CDR3 protein: CASRMLAGADTQYF. CDR3 sequence (DNA): TGTGCCAGCAGGATGCTAGCGGGAGCCGATACGCAGTATTTT.

V gene TRBV11-2 combines with J gene TRBJ2-3, with 8 bases identical to TRBD2. This CDR3 is 15 amino acids long. V gave up 4 bases and J gave up 3 bases; unmatched junction bases: 6. Germline CDR1 and CDR2: SGHAT and FQNNGV. The CDR3 here is CASSSLGLATDTQYF. CDR3 nucleotide sequence: TGTGCCAGCAGCTCTCTTGGACTAGCTACAGATACGCAGTATTTT.

V usage is TRBV9 and J usage is TRBJ1-1; D gene ambiguous. This CDR3 comprises 14 residues. Trimming cost V 4 bases and J 7 bases, with 17 bases left between them. Germline V gene sequence: CDR1 SGDLS, CDR2 YYNGEE. CDR3 sequence: CASSLHRGGDEAFF. CDR3 DNA: TGTGCCAGCAGCCTACACCGGGGAGGCGATGAAGCTTTCTTT.